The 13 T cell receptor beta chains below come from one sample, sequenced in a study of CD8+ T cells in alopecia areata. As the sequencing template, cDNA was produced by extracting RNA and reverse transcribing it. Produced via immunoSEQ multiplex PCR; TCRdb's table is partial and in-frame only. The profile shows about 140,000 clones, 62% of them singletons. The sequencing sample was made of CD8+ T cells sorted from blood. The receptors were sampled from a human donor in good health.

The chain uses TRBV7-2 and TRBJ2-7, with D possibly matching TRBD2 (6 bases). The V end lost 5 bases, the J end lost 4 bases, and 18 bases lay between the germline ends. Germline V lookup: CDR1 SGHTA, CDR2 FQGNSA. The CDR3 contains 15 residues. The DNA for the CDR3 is TGTGCCAGCAGCCGTTATGGGGGAGGAGGGTACGAGCAGTACTTC. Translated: CASSRYGGGGYEQYF.

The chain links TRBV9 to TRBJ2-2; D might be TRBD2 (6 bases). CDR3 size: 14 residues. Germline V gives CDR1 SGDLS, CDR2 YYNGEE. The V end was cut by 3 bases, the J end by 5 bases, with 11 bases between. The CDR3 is CASSAGGATGELFF. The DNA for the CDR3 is TGTGCCAGCAGCGCCGGGGGAGCAACCGGGGAGCTGTTTTTT. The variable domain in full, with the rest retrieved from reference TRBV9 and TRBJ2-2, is DSGVTQTPKHLITATGQRVTLRCSPRSGDLSVYWYQQSLDQGLQFLIQYYNGEERAKGNILERFSAQQFPDLHSELNLSSLELGDSALYFCASSAGGATGELFFGEGSRLTVL.

The CDR3 coding sequence is TGCAGCGTTCCAGCGGGACAGGGAAGGACCCAGTACTTC. As protein: CSVPAGQGRTQYF. The chain recombines TRBV29-1 with TRBJ2-5; 9 bases agree with TRBD1. The junction had 8 bases not matched to a gene; V was cut back by 5 bases and J by 7 bases. The CDR3 totals 13 residues. CDR1 is SQVTM and CDR2 is ANQGSEA in the germline V gene.

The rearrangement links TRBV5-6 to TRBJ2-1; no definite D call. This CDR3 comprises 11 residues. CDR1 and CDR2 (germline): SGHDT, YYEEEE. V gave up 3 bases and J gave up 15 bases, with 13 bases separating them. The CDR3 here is CASSSGRAPFF. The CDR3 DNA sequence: TGTGCCAGCAGCTCAGGACGGGCTCCGTTCTTC.

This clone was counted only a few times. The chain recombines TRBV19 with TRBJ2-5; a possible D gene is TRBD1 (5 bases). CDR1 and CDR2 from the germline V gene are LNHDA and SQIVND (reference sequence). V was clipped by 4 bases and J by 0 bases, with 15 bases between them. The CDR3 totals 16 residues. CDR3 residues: CASSRGRELDQETQYF. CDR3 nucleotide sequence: TGTGCCAGTAGTAGGGGCAGGGAATTGGACCAAGAGACCCAGTACTTC.

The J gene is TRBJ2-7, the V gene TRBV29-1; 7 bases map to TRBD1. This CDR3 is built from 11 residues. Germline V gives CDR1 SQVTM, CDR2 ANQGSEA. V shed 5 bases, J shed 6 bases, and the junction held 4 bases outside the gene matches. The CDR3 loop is CSVNRGGEQYF. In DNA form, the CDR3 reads TGCAGCGTTAACAGGGGTGGCGAGCAGTACTTC.

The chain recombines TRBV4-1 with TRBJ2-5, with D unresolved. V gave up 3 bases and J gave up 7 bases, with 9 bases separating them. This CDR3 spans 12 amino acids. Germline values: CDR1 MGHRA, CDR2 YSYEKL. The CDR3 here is CASSQGDGTQYF. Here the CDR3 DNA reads TGCGCCAGCAGCCAGGGCGATGGGACCCAGTACTTC.

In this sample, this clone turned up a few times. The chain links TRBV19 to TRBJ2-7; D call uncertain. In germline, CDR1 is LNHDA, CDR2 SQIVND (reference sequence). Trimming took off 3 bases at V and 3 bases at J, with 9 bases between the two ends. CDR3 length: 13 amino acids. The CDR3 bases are TGTGCCAGTAGTATCTCTCTTCGCTACGAGCAGTACTTC. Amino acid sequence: CASSISLRYEQYF.

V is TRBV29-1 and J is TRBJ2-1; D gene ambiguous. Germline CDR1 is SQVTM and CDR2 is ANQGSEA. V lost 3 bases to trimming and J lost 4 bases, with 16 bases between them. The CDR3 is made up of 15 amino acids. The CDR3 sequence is CSVDQQSGPYNEQFF. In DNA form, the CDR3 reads TGCAGCGTTGACCAACAATCAGGACCGTACAATGAGCAGTTCTTC.

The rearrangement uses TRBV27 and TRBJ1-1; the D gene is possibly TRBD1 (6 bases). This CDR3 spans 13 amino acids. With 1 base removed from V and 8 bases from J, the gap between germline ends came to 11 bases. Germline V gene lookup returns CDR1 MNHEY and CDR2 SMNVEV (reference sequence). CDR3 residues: CASSLLGRGEAFF. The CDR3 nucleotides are TGTGCCAGCAGTTTATTGGGCAGGGGAGAAGCTTTCTTT.

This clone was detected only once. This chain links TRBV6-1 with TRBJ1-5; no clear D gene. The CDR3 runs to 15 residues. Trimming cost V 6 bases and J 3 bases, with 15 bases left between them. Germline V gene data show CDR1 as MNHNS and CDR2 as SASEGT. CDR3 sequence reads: CASRMGRLFNQPQHF. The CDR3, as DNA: TGTGCCAGCAGAATGGGCAGGCTTTTCAATCAGCCCCAGCATTTT.

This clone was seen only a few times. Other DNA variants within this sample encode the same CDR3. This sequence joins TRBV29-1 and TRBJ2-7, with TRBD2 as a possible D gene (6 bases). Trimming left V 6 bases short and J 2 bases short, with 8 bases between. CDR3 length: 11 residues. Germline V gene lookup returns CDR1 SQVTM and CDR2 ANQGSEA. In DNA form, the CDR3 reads TGCAGCGTGGGGGGAACCTACGAGCAGTACTTC. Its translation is CSVGGTYEQYF.

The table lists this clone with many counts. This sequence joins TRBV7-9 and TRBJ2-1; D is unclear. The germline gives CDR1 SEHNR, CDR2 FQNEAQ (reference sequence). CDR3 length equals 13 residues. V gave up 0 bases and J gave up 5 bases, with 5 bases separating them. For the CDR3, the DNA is TGTGCCAGCAGCTTAGCGCAAAACAATGAGCAGTTCTTC. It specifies CASSLAQNNEQFF.